Here is one T cell receptor beta chain with its context. CDR3 length: 15 residues. From germline, CDR1 is MNHEY and CDR2 SVGAGI. Trimming removed 5 bases from V and 5 bases from J, with 15 bases in between. The entry originates in a study of blood T cell repertoires in COVID-19. Turning to the study itself: The samples span acute and convalescent COVID-19 from the United States, Italy and Spain. The analysed material was cDNA or gDNA that came from T cells, B-cell-depleted T cells, or PBMCs.

In the original processing: Amplification of reference gene primers provided the estimated nucleated cell counts. Some clones are missing from TCRdb's copy, which holds only in-frame ones; the method was immunoSEQ multiplex PCR. V, J and clone size were drawn from that table, and D and trimming were deduced from the DNA. Of some 290,000 clones in the sample, roughly 86% are singletons; the top ten hold 8.5% to 14%. Seattle researchers signed up patients amid active infection and tracked them longitudinally. The J gene is TRBJ2-2, the V gene TRBV6-5, with D possibly TRBD2 on 6 matching bases. The source material was peripheral blood. The TCR originated in a woman younger than 45 with COVID-19, enrolled during active disease. In DNA, the CDR3 is TGTGCCAGCAGTAAATACGGGAGCGATACCGGGGAGCTGTTTTTT. This encodes CASSKYGSDTGELFF.